This T cell receptor (beta chain) originates from a study of control samples from healthy donors and cancer patients. Data came from immunoSEQ multiplex PCR; TCRdb stores just in-frame clones and leaves some out. The sample carries 120,000 to 150,000 clones, roughly 90% recorded once. V lost 0 bases, J lost 0 bases, and 6 bases lay in between. The CDR3 extends over 16 amino acids. Germline V gene sequence: CDR1 LNHNV, CDR2 YYDKDF (reference sequence). The rearrangement uses TRBV15 and TRBJ1-6; D call uncertain. The sequence came from a man younger than 40 in good health. The sample taken for sequencing was blood. The CDR3 sequence is CATSREQSSYNSPLHF. The CDR3 nucleotides are TGTGCCACCAGCAGAGAGCAAAGCTCCTATAATTCACCCCTCCACTTT.